A single sample gave rise to the 10 T cell receptor beta chains below, sequenced in a study of blood T cell repertoires in COVID-19. Measured with immunoSEQ multiplex PCR; TCRdb has only the in-frame clones, and not every one. This table has a few hundred thousand clones, 80% to 90% appearing once. The source material was peripheral blood. The receptors were sampled from a man aged 25-40 years who had recovered from COVID-19.

This clone was seen once. V and J are TRBV2 and TRBJ1-1; tentative D call: TRBD1 (5 bases). V lost 0 bases to trimming and J lost 3 bases, with 20 bases between them. The CDR3 extends over 18 amino acids. Germline V gene lookup returns CDR1 SNHLY and CDR2 FYNNEI. In DNA form, the CDR3 reads TGTGCCAGCAGTGAAGCGCTTCTTGTTGGGGCAGGAGACACTGAAGCTTTCTTT. As protein: CASSEALLVGAGDTEAFF.

This clone was seen more than once but under ten times. The chain has TRBV27 and TRBJ1-6; 11 bases fit TRBD1. This CDR3 has 17 residues. J gave up 8 bases and V 5 bases, and 11 bases lay outside the gene matches. Germline V gene lookup returns CDR1 MNHEY and CDR2 SMNVEV (reference sequence). Here the CDR3 DNA reads TGTGCCAGCAGTGAGGGACAGGGGGTTTATGTTGATTCACCCCTCCACTTT. Translating gives CASSEGQGVYVDSPLHF.

The chain carries TRBV2 and TRBJ2-1; 12 nucleotides line up with TRBD2. V was pared by 10 bases and J by 5 bases, with 12 bases of the junction left unmatched. The CDR3 loop spans 16 amino acids. Germline CDR1 SNHLY, CDR2 FYNNEI. The chain's CDR3 is CAIRTPASGGDNEQFF. For the CDR3, the DNA is TGTGCCATCCGAACCCCCGCTAGCGGGGGGGACAATGAGCAGTTCTTC.

The chain combines TRBV5-1 with TRBJ2-5; 12 bases agree with TRBD2. The CDR3 is 15 amino acids. The trim removed 4 bases at V and 2 bases at J, leaving 3 bases unmatched. Germline loops: CDR1 SGHRS, CDR2 YFSETQ. The CDR3 sequence is CASSEGLAGQETQYF. CDR3 sequence (DNA): TGCGCCAGCAGCGAAGGACTAGCGGGGCAAGAGACCCAGTACTTC.

The CDR3 DNA sequence: TGTGCCAGCAGCTTGGGGGGGGGAGCCAACTATGGCTACACCTTC. It specifies CASSLGGGANYGYTF. The gene calls are TRBV5-4 and TRBJ1-2, with a tentative D call TRBD1 (5 bases). CDR1 SGHNT and CDR2 YYREEE come from the germline V gene (reference sequence). V lost 0 bases and J 2 bases, leaving 11 bases between the germline ends. This CDR3 spans 15 amino acids.

The gene calls are TRBV5-8 and TRBJ1-5; TRBD1 might be the D (5 bases). CDR3 length: 16 residues. V shed 4 bases and J shed 0 bases, with 14 bases lying between them. Germline V lookup: CDR1 SGHTS, CDR2 YDEGEE. The CDR3 spells CASSPRQLVSNQPQHF. In DNA form, the CDR3 reads TGTGCCAGCAGCCCGCGACAGCTAGTTAGCAATCAGCCCCAGCATTTT. Complete variable domain (other parts from reference TRBV5-8 and TRBJ1-5): EAGVTQSPTHLIKTRGQQATLRCSPISGHTSVYWYQQALGLGLQFLLWYDEGEERNRGNFPPRFSGRQFPNYSSELNVNALELEDSALYLCASSPRQLVSNQPQHFGDGTRLSIL.

The chain combines TRBV2 with TRBJ2-3; tentative D call: TRBD2 (6 bases). The CDR3 contains 14 residues. The germline V and J ends were trimmed by 7 bases and 2 bases, with 13 bases remaining between them. From germline, CDR1 is SNHLY and CDR2 FYNNEI. The CDR3 here is CASTSGGNTDTQYF. The DNA of the CDR3 is TGTGCCAGCACATCCGGGGGTAACACAGATACGCAGTATTTT.

V gene TRBV2 combines with J gene TRBJ1-2, with 7 bases matching TRBD1. The CDR3 spans 14 residues. J gave up 6 bases and V 8 bases, and 12 bases lay outside the gene matches. Germline V gene lookup returns CDR1 SNHLY and CDR2 FYNNEI. CDR3 nucleotide sequence: TGTGCCAGCCTATTGGGACAGTCTTCTCATGGCTACACCTTC. Its translation: CASLLGQSSHGYTF.

Comment on this clone: This specimen includes other DNA sequences encoding the same CDR3. The chain's CDR3 is CASSIVGGGNQPQHF. CDR3 DNA sequence: TGTGCCAGTAGTATAGTGGGGGGGGGAAATCAGCCCCAGCATTTT. This rearrangement joins TRBV19 to TRBJ1-5; a weak D match, TRBD1 (5 bases). The CDR3 sequence is 15 residues long. CDR1 LNHDA and CDR2 SQIVND come from the germline V gene (reference sequence). V was pared by 1 base and J by 4 bases, with 11 bases between. Filled out from reference TRBV19 and TRBJ1-5, the complete variable domain reads DGGITQSPKYLFRKEGQNVTLSCEQNLNHDAMYWYRQDPGQGLRLIYYSQIVNDFQKGDIAEGYSVSREKKESFPLTVTSAQKNPTAFYLCASSIVGGGNQPQHFGDGTRLSIL.

The chain couples TRBV11-2 to TRBJ2-7; 11 bases are a match to TRBD2. This CDR3 has 16 amino acids. Per germline, CDR1 SGHAT and CDR2 FQNNGV. J was trimmed by 4 bases and V by 1 base; bases with no gene match: 6. The CDR3 loop reads CASSLAPSGGLYEQYF. The CDR3 DNA follows: TGTGCCAGCAGCTTAGCGCCTAGCGGGGGGCTATACGAGCAGTACTTC. The full variable domain, its missing parts supplied by reference TRBV11-2 and TRBJ2-7, is EAGVAQSPRYKIIEKRQSVAFWCNPISGHATLYWYQQILGQGPKLLIQFQNNGVVDDSQLPKDRFSAERLKGVDSTLKIQPAKLEDSAVYLCASSLAPSGGLYEQYFGPGTRLTVT.